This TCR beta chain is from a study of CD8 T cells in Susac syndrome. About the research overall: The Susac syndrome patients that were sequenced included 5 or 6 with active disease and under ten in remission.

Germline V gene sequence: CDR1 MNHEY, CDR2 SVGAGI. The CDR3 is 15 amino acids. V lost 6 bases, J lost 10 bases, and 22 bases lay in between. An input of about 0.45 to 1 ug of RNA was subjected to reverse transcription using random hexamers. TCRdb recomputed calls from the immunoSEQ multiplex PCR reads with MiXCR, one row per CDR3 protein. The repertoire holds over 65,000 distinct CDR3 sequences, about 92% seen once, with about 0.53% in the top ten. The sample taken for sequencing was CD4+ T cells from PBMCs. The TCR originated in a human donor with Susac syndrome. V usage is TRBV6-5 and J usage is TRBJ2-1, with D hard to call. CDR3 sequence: CASSQSLNLLYEQFF. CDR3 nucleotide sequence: TGTGCCAGCAGCCAGAGTCTTAACCTGCTGTACGAGCAGTTCTTC.